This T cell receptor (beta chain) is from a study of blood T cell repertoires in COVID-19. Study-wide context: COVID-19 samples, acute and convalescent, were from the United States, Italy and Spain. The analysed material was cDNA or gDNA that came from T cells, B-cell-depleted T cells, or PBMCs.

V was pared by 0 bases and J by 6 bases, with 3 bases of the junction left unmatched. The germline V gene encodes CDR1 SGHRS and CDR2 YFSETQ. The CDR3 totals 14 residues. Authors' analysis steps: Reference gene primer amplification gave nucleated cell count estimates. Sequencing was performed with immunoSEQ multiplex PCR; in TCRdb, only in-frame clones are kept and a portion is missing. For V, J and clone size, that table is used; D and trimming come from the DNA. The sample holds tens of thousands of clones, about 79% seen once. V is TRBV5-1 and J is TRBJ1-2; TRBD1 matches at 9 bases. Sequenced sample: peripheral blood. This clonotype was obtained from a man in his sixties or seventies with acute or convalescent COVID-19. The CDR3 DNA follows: TGCGCCAGCAGCTTGGGAGACAGGGGGAATGGCTACACCTTC. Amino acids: CASSLGDRGNGYTF.